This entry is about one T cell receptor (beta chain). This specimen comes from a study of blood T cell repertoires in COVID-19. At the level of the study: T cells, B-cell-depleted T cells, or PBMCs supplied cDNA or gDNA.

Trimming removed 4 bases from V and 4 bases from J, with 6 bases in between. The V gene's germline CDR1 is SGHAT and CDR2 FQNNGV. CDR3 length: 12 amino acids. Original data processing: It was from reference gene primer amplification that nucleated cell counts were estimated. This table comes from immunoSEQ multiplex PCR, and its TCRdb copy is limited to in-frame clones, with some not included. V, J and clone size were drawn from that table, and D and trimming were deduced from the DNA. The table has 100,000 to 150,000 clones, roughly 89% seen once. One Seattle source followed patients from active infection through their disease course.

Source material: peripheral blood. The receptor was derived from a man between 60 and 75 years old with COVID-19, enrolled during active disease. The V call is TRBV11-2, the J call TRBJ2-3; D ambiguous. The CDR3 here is CASSYFADTQYF. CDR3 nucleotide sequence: TGTGCCAGCAGCTACTTCGCAGATACGCAGTATTTT.